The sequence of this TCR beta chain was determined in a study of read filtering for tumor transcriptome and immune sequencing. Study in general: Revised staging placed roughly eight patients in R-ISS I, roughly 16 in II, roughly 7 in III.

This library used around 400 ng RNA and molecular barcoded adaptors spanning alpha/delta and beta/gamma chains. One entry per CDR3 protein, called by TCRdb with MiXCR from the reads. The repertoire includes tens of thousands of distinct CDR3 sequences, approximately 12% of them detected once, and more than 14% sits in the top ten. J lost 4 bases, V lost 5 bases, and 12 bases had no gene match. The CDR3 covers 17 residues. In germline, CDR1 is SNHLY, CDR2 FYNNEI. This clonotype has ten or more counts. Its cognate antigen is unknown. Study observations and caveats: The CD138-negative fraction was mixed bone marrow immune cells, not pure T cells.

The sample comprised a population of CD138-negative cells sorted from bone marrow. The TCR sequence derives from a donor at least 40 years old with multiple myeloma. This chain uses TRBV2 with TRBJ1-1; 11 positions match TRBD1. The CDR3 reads CASSPEDRGRIGTEAFF. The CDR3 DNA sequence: TGTGCCAGCAGTCCGGAGGACAGGGGGCGAATTGGCACTGAAGCTTTCTTT.